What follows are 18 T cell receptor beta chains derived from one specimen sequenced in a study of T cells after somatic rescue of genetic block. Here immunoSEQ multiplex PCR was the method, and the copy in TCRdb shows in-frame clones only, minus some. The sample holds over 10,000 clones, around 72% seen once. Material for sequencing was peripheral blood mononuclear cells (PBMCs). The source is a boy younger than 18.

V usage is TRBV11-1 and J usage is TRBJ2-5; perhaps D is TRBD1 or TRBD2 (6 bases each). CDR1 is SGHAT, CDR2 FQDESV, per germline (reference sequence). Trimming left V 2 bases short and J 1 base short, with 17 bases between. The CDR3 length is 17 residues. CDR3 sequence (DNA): TGTGCCAGCAGCTTATTAGGAGGGGGACTGTTCCAAGAGACCCAGTACTTC. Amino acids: CASSLLGGGLFQETQYF.

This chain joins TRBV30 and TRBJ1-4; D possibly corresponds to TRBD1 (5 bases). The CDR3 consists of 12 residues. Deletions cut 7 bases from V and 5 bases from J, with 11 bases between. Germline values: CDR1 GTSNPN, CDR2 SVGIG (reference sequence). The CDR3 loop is CAYDSENEKLFF. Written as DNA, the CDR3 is TGTGCCTACGACAGTGAGAATGAAAAACTGTTTTTT. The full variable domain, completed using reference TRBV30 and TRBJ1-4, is SQTIHQWPATLVQPVGSPLSLECTVEGTSNPNLYWYRQAAGRGLQLLFYSVGIGQISSEVPQNLSASRPQDRQFILSSKKLLLSDSGFYLCAYDSENEKLFFGSGTQLSVL.

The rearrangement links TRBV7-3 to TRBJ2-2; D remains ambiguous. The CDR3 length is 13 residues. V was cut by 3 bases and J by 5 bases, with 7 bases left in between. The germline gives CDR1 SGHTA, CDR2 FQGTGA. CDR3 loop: CASSFDRTGELFF. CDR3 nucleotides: TGTGCCAGCAGCTTCGATAGAACCGGGGAGCTGTTTTTT.

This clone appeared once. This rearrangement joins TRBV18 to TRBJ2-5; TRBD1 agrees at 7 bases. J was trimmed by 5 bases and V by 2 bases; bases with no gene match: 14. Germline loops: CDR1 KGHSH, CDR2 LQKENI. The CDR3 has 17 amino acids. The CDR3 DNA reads TGTGCCAGCTCACCAATAATGGGACAGTTCAGGCGGGAGACCCAGTACTTC. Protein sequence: CASSPIMGQFRRETQYF. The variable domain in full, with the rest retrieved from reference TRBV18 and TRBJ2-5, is NAGVMQNPRHLVRRRGQEARLRCSPMKGHSHVYWYRQLPEEGLKFMVYLQKENIIDESGMPKERFSAEFPKEGPSILRIQQVVRGDSAAYFCASSPIMGQFRRETQYFGPGTRLLVL.

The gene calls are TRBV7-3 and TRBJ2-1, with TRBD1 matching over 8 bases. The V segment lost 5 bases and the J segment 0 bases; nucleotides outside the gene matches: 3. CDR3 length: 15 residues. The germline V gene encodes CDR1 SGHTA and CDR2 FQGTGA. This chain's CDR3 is CASSPGGLSYNEQFF. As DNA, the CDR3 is TGTGCCAGCAGCCCAGGGGGCCTCTCCTACAATGAGCAGTTCTTC.

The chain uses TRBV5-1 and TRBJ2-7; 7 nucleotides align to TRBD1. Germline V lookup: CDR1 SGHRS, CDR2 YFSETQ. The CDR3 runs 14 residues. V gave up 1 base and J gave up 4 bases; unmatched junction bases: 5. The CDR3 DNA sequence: TGCGCCAGCAGCTTGCAACTGACAGGGTACGAGCAGTACTTC. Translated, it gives CASSLQLTGYEQYF.

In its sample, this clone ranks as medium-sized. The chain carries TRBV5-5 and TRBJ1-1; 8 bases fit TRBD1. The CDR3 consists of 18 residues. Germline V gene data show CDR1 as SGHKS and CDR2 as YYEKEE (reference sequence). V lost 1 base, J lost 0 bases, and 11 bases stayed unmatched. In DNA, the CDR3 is TGTGCCAGCAGCTTGCACGGGACAGGAAGGGGCATGAACACTGAAGCTTTCTTT. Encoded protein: CASSLHGTGRGMNTEAFF.

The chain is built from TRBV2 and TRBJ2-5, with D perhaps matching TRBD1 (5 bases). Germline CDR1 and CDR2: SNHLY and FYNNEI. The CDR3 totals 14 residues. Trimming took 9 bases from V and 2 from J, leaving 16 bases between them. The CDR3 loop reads CASPRNAGQETQYF. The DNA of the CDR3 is TGTGCCAGTCCGAGAAACGCAGGGCAAGAGACCCAGTACTTC.

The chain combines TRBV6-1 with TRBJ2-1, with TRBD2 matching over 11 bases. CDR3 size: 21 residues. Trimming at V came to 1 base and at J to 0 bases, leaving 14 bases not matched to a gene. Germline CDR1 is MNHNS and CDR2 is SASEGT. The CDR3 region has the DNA TGTGCCAGCAGTGAAGAGGCCGTGAACCCTGGGACTAGCGGCTCCTACAATGAGCAGTTCTTC. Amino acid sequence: CASSEEAVNPGTSGSYNEQFF.

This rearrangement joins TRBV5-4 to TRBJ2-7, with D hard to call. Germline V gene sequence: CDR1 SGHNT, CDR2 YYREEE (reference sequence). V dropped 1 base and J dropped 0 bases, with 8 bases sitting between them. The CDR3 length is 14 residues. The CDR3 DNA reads TGTGCCAGCAGCTTGTGGGGATACTCCTACGAGCAGTACTTC. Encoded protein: CASSLWGYSYEQYF.

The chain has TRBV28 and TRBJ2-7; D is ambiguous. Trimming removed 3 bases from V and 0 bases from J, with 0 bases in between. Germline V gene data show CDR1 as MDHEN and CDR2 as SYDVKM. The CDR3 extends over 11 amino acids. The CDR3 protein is CASSFSYEQYF. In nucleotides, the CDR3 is TGTGCCAGCAGTTTCTCCTACGAGCAGTACTTC.

CDR3 region: CASPPPRGTEAFF. In DNA, the CDR3 is TGTGCCAGCCCCCCCCCACGGGGCACTGAAGCTTTCTTT. The chain has TRBV6-1 and TRBJ1-1; D is undetermined. Germline V gives CDR1 MNHNS, CDR2 SASEGT. Trimming pared 8 bases from V and 4 bases from J, leaving 14 bases between. This CDR3 is 13 amino acids long.

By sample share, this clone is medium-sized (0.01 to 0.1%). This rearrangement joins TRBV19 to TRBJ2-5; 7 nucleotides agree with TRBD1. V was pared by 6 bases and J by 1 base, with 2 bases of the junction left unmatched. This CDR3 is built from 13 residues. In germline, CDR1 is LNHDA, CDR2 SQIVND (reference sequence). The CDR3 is CASSRDSQETQYF. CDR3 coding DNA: TGTGCCAGTAGCAGGGACAGCCAAGAGACCCAGTACTTC.

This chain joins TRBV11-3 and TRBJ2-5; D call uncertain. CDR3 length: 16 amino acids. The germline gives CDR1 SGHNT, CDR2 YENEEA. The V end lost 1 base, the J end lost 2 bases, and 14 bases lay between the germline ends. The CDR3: CASSLGNVGSQETQYF. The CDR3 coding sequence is TGTGCCAGCAGCTTAGGGAATGTGGGATCTCAAGAGACCCAGTACTTC.

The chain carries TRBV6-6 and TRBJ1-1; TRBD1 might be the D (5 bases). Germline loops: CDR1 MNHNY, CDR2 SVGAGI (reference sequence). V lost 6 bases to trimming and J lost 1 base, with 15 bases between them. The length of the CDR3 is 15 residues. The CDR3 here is CASSPARAANTEAFF. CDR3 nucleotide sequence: TGTGCCAGCAGCCCCGCCAGGGCGGCGAACACTGAAGCTTTCTTT.

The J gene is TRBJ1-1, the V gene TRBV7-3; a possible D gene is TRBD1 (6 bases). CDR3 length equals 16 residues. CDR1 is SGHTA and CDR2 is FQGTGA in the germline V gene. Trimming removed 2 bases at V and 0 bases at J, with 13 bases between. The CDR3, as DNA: TGTGCCAGCAGCTTATCAGGGGCCGGTATGAACACTGAAGCTTTCTTT. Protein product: CASSLSGAGMNTEAFF.

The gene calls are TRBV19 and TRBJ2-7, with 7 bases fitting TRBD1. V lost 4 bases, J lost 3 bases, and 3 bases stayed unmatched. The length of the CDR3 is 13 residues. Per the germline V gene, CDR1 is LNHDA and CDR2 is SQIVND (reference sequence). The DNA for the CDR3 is TGTGCCAGTAGTAGGGACAGCTTCTACGAGCAGTACTTC. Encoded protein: CASSRDSFYEQYF.

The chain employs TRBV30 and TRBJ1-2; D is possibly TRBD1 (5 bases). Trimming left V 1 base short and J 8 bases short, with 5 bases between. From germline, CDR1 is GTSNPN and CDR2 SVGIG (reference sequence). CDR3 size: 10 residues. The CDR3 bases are TGTGCCTGGAGTGGACAGGGCTACACCTTC. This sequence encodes CAWSGQGYTF.